A selection of T cell receptor beta chains follows, all from one sample in a study of T cell responses to AZD1222 COVID-19 vaccine. Profiling relied on immunoSEQ multiplex PCR, and the TCRdb table lists in-frame clones only, not all of them. The sample includes 140,000 to 150,000 clones, approximately 88% of them seen just once. The input for sequencing was peripheral blood, taken on day 0 of AZD1222 vaccination. Every receptor here comes from an adult in good health. Both conserved end residues are part of each CDR3. A D gene is named only where the DNA matches it firmly. Expanded clones are given a class, and other clones once, few, many or no size at all.

TRBD2 TRBJ2-3 once TRBV5-1 TGCGCCAGCAGCTTTGGACTAGCCACAGATACGCAGTATTTT CASSFGLATDTQYF
TRBD1 TRBJ1-4 NA TRBV5-6 TGTGCCAGCAGCATGACAGGGTATCGGGAAAAACTGTTTTTT CASSMTGYREKLFF
NA TRBJ1-5 once TRBV19 TGTGCCAGTAGGGGATGGGGGGAGAATCAGCCCCAGCATTTT CASRGWGENQPQHF
TRBD1 TRBJ2-1 NA TRBV19 TGTGCCAGTAGGGGGACAGGGGGCAATGAGCAGTTCTTC CASRGTGGNEQFF
NA TRBJ1-2 NA TRBV7-2 TGTGCCAGCAGCTTAGGAACACCCGGGGGCTACACCTTC CASSLGTPGGYTF
NA TRBJ2-7 once TRBV27 TGTGCCAGCAGTTTACACGGACCCGCCGCAGGACGAGGAGAGCAGTACTTC CASSLHGPAAGRGEQYF
NA TRBJ2-3 NA TRBV27 TGTGCCAGCAGTTTGGGATTAGTAGGAGATACGCAGTATTTT CASSLGLVGDTQYF
NA TRBJ1-2 few TRBV7-9 TGTGCCAGCAGCTTAGCGCGGAGTAAGACCTATGGCTACACCTTC CASSLARSKTYGYTF
TRBD2 TRBJ2-7 NA TRBV13 TGTGCCAGCAGCCTCAGAGACTCTAGCGGGGGGAGCTCCTACGAGCAGTACTTC CASSLRDSSGGSSYEQYF
NA TRBJ1-2 NA TRBV19 TGTGCCAGTAGTACCCAGAACTATGGCTACACCTTC CASSTQNYGYTF
NA TRBJ1-2 NA TRBV4-1 TGCGCCAGCAGCTCCCGGATGGGGTACTATGGCTACACCTTC CASSSRMGYYGYTF
TRBD2 TRBJ2-3 once TRBV25-1 TGTGCCAGCAGTGATAGTCTCGGCGGGGGGGCTAAAGATACGCAGTATTTT CASSDSLGGGAKDTQYF
TRBD2 TRBJ2-1 NA TRBV7-2 TGTGCCAGCAGCTCTGGACTAGAGGGCAATGAGCAGTTCTTC CASSSGLEGNEQFF
NA TRBJ1-5 NA TRBV18 TGTGCCAGCTCCGGCGGTTATAGCAATCAGCCCCAGCATTTT CASSGGYSNQPQHF
NA TRBJ1-2 NA TRBV5-1 TGCGCCAGCAGCCCTTATCAACCACAGGGCTTCGACTATGGCTACACCTTC CASSPYQPQGFDYGYTF
TRBD1 TRBJ1-1 NA TRBV5-1 TGCGCCAGCAGCTCCTCAGGGGGTGGAAAGAACACTGAAGCTTTCTTT CASSSSGGGKNTEAFF
NA TRBJ2-1 NA TRBV29-1 TGCAGCGTTGACGGGGGTGAGTCGTACAATGAGCAGTTCTTC CSVDGGESYNEQFF
NA TRBJ1-2 once TRBV9 TGTGCCAGCAGCGTATGGTCCGAAACCCCGGGGGGCTACACCTTC CASSVWSETPGGYTF
NA TRBJ1-2 NA TRBV5-3 TGTGCCAGAAGCTTTTTTAGGGGCCCCGTTTACCCCTTCTATGGCTACACCTTC CARSFFRGPVYPFYGYTF
NA TRBJ1-6 NA TRBV5-1 TGCGCCAGCACAGCTTGGCAGGGAACGAATTCACCCCTCCACTTT CASTAWQGTNSPLHF
TRBD2 TRBJ2-5 few TRBV7-9 TGTGCCAGCAGCTTAGGCGGGGGGATACAAGAGACCCAGTACTTC CASSLGGGIQETQYF
TRBD1 TRBJ2-1 NA TRBV18 TGTGCCAGCTCACGCGACAGGGCCAACAATGAGCAGTTCTTC CASSRDRANNEQFF
NA TRBJ1-2 NA TRBV4-1 TGCGCCAGCAGCCAAGAGGGCTTGGTGTCACGGATCTATGGCTACACCTTC CASSQEGLVSRIYGYTF
TRBD1 TRBJ2-4 NA TRBV5-1 TGCGCCAGCAGCGTCACAGGGGCAGGGGGCAAAAACATTCAGTACTTC CASSVTGAGGKNIQYF
NA TRBJ2-5 NA TRBV18 TGTGCCAGCTCACGACTTACCGGGGGCGGGGAGACCCAGTACTTC CASSRLTGGGETQYF
NA TRBJ1-2 NA TRBV7-9 TGTGCCAGCGGACTCCAGGGACCTCTCTATGGCTACACCTTC CASGLQGPLYGYTF
NA TRBJ2-1 once TRBV7-9 TGTGCCAGCAGCGCCCTCGGCGTGGGGAATGAGCAGTTCTTC CASSALGVGNEQFF
NA TRBJ1-3 NA TRBV6-5 TGTGCCAGCAGTCTCAAGGGTGCTGGAAACACCATATATTTT CASSLKGAGNTIYF
NA TRBJ2-7 once TRBV28 TGTGCCAGCACTTCGGTGGTTATCGGCGAGCAGTACTTC CASTSVVIGEQYF
TRBD1 TRBJ2-7 NA TRBV27 TGTGCCAGCAGCGGGAGCACAGGGGGCTGGTACGAGCAGTACTTC CASSGSTGGWYEQYF
NA TRBJ1-2 NA TRBV15 TGTGCCACCAGCAGAGACATCGGGGATGGCTACACCTTC CATSRDIGDGYTF
TRBD1 TRBJ2-5 NA TRBV6-4 TGTGCCAGCCCCTCGGGACAGTCATTGTTTAGCCCGGAGACCCAGTACTTC CASPSGQSLFSPETQYF
NA TRBJ1-4 NA TRBV4-1 TGCGCCAGCAGCCAACTTATCACTCTAGGGTCTAATGAAAAACTGTTTTTT CASSQLITLGSNEKLFF
NA TRBJ1-5 NA TRBV30 TGTGCCTGGAGTTCCCGTGGGGATCAGCCCCAGCATTTT CAWSSRGDQPQHF
NA TRBJ1-1 NA TRBV10-3 TGTGCCATCATCGGGACTTTTCACCGCTTGAACACTGAAGCTTTCTTT CAIIGTFHRLNTEAFF
TRBD1 TRBJ2-1 NA TRBV7-3 TGTGCCAGCAGCTTAGGGGGCCCGGGACAGCTGAATGAGCAGTTCTTC CASSLGGPGQLNEQFF
TRBD1 TRBJ2-7 NA TRBV5-5 TGTGCCAGCAGCTCGGACAGGTTGCGAGGGGGATACGAGCAGTACTTC CASSSDRLRGGYEQYF
TRBD2 TRBJ2-5 NA TRBV9 TGTGCCAGCAGCGCCCAAGCGGGGGGCAAAGAGACCCAGTACTTC CASSAQAGGKETQYF
TRBD2 TRBJ2-1 NA TRBV11-3 TGTGCCAGCAGCAGGACTAGCGGGGCCCTTGAGCAGTTCTTC CASSRTSGALEQFF
TRBD1 TRBJ1-5 NA TRBV19 TGTGCCAGTAGCAACCAGATCGGGACAGAGAATCAGCCCCAGCATTTT CASSNQIGTENQPQHF
NA TRBJ2-3 NA TRBV13 TGTGCCAGCAGCTTAACCCCGAAGGGCACAGATACGCAGTATTTT CASSLTPKGTDTQYF
NA TRBJ1-1 NA TRBV7-9 TGTGCCAGCAGCCAGAACTCCGGGGCGGCCACTGAAGCTTTCTTT CASSQNSGAATEAFF
NA TRBJ1-1 NA TRBV20-1 TGCAGTGCTAGTGTGAGGAACACTGAAGCTTTCTTT CSASVRNTEAFF
NA TRBJ1-2 once TRBV30 TGTGCCTTCACGACAGGAGGGTATGGCTACACCTTC CAFTTGGYGYTF
NA TRBJ2-5 NA TRBV30 TGTGCCTGGAGAATGACAGGCCAAGAGACCCAGTACTTC CAWRMTGQETQYF
NA TRBJ1-1 NA TRBV2 TGTGCCAGCAGCCGAGACAGGAACACTGAAGCTTTCTTT CASSRDRNTEAFF
TRBD2 TRBJ2-2 once TRBV5-1 TGCGCCAGCAAATGGACTAGCGGAACCGGGGAGCTGTTTTTT CASKWTSGTGELFF
NA TRBJ1-2 NA TRBV6-5 TGTGCCAGCAGTTCGAATGCAACAGGTGACCGCTATGGCTACACCTTC CASSSNATGDRYGYTF
NA TRBJ1-1 NA TRBV9 TGTGCCAGCAGCCCCGGGGGGGCTGAAGCTTTCTTT CASSPGGAEAFF
NA TRBJ1-1 NA TRBV30 TGTGCCTGGAGTGGACAGGCGAACACTGAAGCTTTCTTT CAWSGQANTEAFF
TRBD1 TRBJ1-4 NA TRBV6-2/TRBV6-3 TGTGCCAGCAGTACCGCCGGGACAGGGGTGCCTGCAACTAATGAAAAACTGTTTTTT CASSTAGTGVPATNEKLFF
TRBD1 TRBJ1-2 NA TRBV7-9 TGTGCCAGCAGCTTTCGACAGGGTTCGGATGGCTACACCTTC CASSFRQGSDGYTF
NA TRBJ2-5 NA TRBV5-1 TGCGCCAGCAGCTGGGGGGACAGCCAAGAGACCCAGTACTTC CASSWGDSQETQYF
NA TRBJ1-5 NA TRBV30 TGTGCCTGGAGTGTCGACAGTAATCAGCCCCAGCATTTT CAWSVDSNQPQHF
NA TRBJ2-3 NA TRBV21-1 TGTGCCAGCAGCAAAGCGCCTAGGACTCTCCCCGGAGATACGCAGTATTTT CASSKAPRTLPGDTQYF
NA TRBJ1-2 NA TRBV2 TGTGCCAGCGGGCGACAGTCCCCGGGGGGCTACACCTTC CASGRQSPGGYTF
NA TRBJ2-7 once TRBV28 TGTGCCAGCCGACCACAGGGACTTTCCTACGAGCAGTACTTC CASRPQGLSYEQYF
NA TRBJ2-3 NA TRBV9 TGTGCCAGCAGCGTAGGGCCCAGGGTCCTTAGTGAGGTCGAGTATTTT CASSVGPRVLSEVEYF
NA TRBJ1-1 NA TRBV19 TGTGCCAGTAGTATAGGGCTGGTGGGGGGCCGACCGGGAGGTAACACTGAAGCTTTCTTT CASSIGLVGGRPGGNTEAFF